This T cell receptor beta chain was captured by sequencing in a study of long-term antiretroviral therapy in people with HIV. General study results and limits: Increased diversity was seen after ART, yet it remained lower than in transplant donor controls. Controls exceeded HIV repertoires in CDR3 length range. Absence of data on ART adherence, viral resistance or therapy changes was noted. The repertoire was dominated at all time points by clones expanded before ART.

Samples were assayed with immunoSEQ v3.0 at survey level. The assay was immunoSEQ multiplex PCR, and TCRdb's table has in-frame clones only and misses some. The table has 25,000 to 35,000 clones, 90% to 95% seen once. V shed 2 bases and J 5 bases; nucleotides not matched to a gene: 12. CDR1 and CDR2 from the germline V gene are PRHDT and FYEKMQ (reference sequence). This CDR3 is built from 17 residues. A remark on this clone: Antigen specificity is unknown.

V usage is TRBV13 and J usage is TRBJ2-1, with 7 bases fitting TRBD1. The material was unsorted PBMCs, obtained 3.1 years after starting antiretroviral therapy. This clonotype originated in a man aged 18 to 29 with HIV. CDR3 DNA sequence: TGTGCCAGCAGCTTATTGCGGTCCGGGACAGCAAACAATGAGCAGTTCTTC. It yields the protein CASSLLRSGTANNEQFF.